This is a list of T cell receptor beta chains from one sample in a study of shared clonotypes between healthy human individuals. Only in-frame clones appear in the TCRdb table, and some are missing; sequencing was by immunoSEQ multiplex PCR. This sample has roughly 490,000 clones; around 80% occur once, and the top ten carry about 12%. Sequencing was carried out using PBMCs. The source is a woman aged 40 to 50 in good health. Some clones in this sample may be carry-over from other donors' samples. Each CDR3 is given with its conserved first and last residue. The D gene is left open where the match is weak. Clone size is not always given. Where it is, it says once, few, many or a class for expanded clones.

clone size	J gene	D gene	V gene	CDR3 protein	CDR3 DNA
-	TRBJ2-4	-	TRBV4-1	CASSQDLTVAKNIQYF	TGCGCCAGCAGCCAAGATCTGACGGTAGCCAAAAACATTCAGTACTTC
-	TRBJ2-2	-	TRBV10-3	CAISSPVNTGELFF	TGTGCCATCTCTTCACCGGTGAACACCGGGGAGCTGTTTTTT
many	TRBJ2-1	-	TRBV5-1	CASSLLSGVGDEQFF	TGCGCCAGCAGCTTGTTGTCCGGAGTTGGGGATGAGCAGTTCTTC
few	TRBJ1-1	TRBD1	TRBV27	CASSLAGQGRANTEAFF	TGTGCCAGCAGTCTGGCGGGACAGGGCCGGGCGAACACTGAAGCTTTCTTT
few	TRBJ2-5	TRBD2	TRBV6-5	CASRLAGGPQETQYF	TGTGCCAGCAGGTTAGCGGGAGGACCCCAAGAGACCCAGTACTTC
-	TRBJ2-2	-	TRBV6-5	CASSSRDHGGELFF	TGTGCCAGCAGTTCCCGGGACCACGGCGGGGAGCTGTTTTTT
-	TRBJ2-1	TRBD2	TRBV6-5	CASNRASGAYNEQFF	TGTGCCAGCAATCGGGCTAGCGGAGCCTACAATGAGCAGTTCTTC
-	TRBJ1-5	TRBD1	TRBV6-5	CASSRQGNQPQHF	TGTGCCAGCAGTCGACAGGGAAATCAGCCCCAGCATTTT
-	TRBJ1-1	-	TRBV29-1	CSVWATDTEAFF	TGCAGCGTGTGGGCGACCGACACTGAAGCTTTCTTT
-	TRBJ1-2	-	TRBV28	CASSTDRWTGEPF	TGTGCCAGCAGTACCGACAGGTGGACCGGGGAACCCTTC
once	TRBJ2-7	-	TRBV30	CAWSVPLGRVREQYF	TGTGCCTGGAGTGTACCCCTCGGCAGGGTTCGCGAGCAGTACTTC
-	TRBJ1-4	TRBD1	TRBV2	CASGDRGAEKLFF	TGTGCCAGCGGGGACAGGGGGGCTGAAAAACTGTTTTTT
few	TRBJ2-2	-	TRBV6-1	CASSKGRIANTGELFF	TGTGCCAGCAGTAAAGGACGCATCGCGAACACCGGGGAGCTGTTTTTT
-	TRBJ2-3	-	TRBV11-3	CASSFAQGDTQYF	TGTGCCAGCAGCTTTGCTCAGGGGGATACGCAGTATTTT
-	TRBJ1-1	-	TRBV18	CASSPRGNTEAFF	TGTGCCAGCTCACCCCGAGGGAACACTGAAGCTTTCTTT
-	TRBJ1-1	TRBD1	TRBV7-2	CASSYGQGWDTEAFF	TGTGCCAGCAGCTACGGACAGGGGTGGGACACTGAAGCTTTCTTT
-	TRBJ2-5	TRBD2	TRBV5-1	CASTGGDFETQYF	TGCGCCAGCACCGGGGGGGATTTTGAGACCCAGTACTTC
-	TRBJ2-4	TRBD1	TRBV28	CASSLPDRWLNIQYF	TGTGCCAGCAGTTTACCGGACAGGTGGTTAAACATTCAGTACTTC
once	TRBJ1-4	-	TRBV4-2	CASTPAGSGSEKLFF	TGTGCCAGCACCCCCGCGGGCTCCGGCAGTGAAAAACTGTTTTTT
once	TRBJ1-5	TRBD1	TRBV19	CANPDRGRVYSNQPQHF	TGTGCCAACCCAGACAGGGGACGCGTTTATAGCAATCAGCCCCAGCATTTT
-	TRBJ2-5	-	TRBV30	CAWSVLGQGTQYF	TGTGCCTGGAGTGTATTAGGGCAGGGGACCCAGTACTTC
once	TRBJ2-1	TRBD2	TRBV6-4	CASSDAGEVAYNEQFF	TGTGCCAGCAGTGATGCGGGGGAGGTAGCCTACAATGAGCAGTTCTTC
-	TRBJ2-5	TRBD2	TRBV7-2	CASSLGLAGREETQYF	TGTGCCAGCAGCTTAGGACTAGCGGGCCGAGAAGAGACCCAGTACTTC
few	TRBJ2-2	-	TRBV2	CASSPDLWAGELFF	TGTGCCAGCAGTCCGGACCTTTGGGCCGGGGAGCTGTTTTTT
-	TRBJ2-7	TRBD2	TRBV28	CATYSGSDYEQYF	TGTGCCACCTATAGCGGGAGTGACTACGAGCAGTACTTC
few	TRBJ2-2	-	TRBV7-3	CASGELVTGELFF	TGTGCCAGCGGAGAACTAGTCACCGGGGAGCTGTTTTTT
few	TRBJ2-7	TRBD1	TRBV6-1	CASSEEGTGFYEQYF	TGTGCCAGCAGTGAAGAAGGGACAGGGTTCTACGAGCAGTACTTC
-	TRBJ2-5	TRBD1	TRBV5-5	CASSLRTGQETQYF	TGTGCCAGCAGCTTAAGGACAGGACAAGAGACCCAGTACTTC
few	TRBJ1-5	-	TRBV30	CAWAGTENQPQHF	TGTGCCTGGGCCGGGACCGAGAATCAGCCCCAGCATTTT
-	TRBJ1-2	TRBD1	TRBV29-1	CSGRTGLDGYTF	TGCAGCGGTAGGACAGGGTTAGATGGCTACACCTTC
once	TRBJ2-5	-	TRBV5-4	CASSTGSRETQYF	TGTGCCAGCAGCACCGGGAGTCGAGAGACCCAGTACTTC
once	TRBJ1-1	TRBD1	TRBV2	CASSYRGVVNTEAFF	TGTGCCAGCTCATACAGGGGCGTTGTAAATACTGAAGCTTTCTTT
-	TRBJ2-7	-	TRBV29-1	CSAARGGTVNEQYF	TGCAGCGCCGCGCGTGGGGGGACAGTCAACGAGCAGTACTTC
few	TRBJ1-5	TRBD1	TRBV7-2	CASSPRPTGGNQPQHF	TGTGCCAGCAGCCCTCGCCCGACAGGGGGCAATCAGCCCCAGCATTTT
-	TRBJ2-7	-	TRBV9	CASSVIPGNEQYF	TGTGCCAGCAGCGTAATTCCAGGGAACGAGCAGTACTTC
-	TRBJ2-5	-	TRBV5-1	CASSLGSDQETQYF	TGCGCCAGCAGCTTGGGGTCTGACCAAGAGACCCAGTACTTC
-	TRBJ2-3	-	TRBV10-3	CAIRGLASTDTQYF	TGTGCCATCAGGGGACTTGCTAGCACAGATACGCAGTATTTT
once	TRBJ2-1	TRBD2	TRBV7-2	CASSTTPSGGEQFF	TGTGCCAGCAGTACAACTCCTAGCGGGGGGGAGCAGTTCTTC
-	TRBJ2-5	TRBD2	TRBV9	CASSSTGTSQETQYF	TGTGCCAGCAGCAGCACCGGGACTAGCCAAGAGACCCAGTACTTC
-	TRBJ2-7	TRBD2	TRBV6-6	CASSPPGAGDYEQYF	TGTGCCAGCAGTCCACCGGGAGCGGGAGACTACGAGCAGTACTTC
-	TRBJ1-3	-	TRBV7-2	CASSSQGNSGNTIYF	TGTGCCAGCAGCTCGCAAGGAAACTCTGGAAACACCATATATTTT
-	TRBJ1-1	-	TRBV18	CASTPEGLNTEAFF	TGTGCCAGCACTCCAGAAGGGTTGAACACTGAAGCTTTCTTT
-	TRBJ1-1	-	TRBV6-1	CASSETEVTEAFF	TGTGCCAGCAGTGAGACAGAGGTCACTGAAGCTTTCTTT
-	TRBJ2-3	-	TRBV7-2	CASSPILDTQYF	TGTGCCAGCAGCCCCATATTAGATACGCAGTATTTT
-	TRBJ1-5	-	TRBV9	CASSPSQSQHF	TGTGCCAGCAGCCCCTCCCAGTCCCAGCATTTT
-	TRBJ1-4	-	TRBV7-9	CASSTRRGGDEKLFF	TGTGCCAGCAGCACCCGCAGGGGAGGTGATGAAAAACTGTTTTTT
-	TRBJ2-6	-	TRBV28	CASSPGTPGANVLTF	TGTGCCAGCAGTCCCGGGACCCCTGGGGCCAACGTCCTGACTTTC
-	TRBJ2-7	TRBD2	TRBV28	CASSLAGTSGSHEQYF	TGTGCCAGCAGTTTGGCCGGGACTAGCGGGAGCCACGAGCAGTACTTC
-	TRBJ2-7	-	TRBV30	CAWSRGGYEQYF	TGTGCCTGGAGTCGAGGGGGCTACGAGCAGTACTTC
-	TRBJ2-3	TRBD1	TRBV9	CASSLRQGVTDTQYF	TGTGCCAGCAGCCTTCGACAGGGGGTCACAGATACGCAGTATTTT
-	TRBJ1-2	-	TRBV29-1	CSVGPSPAANYGYTF	TGCAGCGTTGGGCCCTCCCCGGCAGCTAACTATGGCTACACCTTC
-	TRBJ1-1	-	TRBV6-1	CASSGLSGTEAFF	TGTGCCAGCAGCGGGTTATCGGGCACTGAAGCTTTCTTT
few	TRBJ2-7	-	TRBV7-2	CASSPLWAPTYEQYF	TGTGCCAGCAGCCCGCTCTGGGCTCCGACCTACGAGCAGTACTTC
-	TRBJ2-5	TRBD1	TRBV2	CASSVDRGGETQYF	TGTGCCAGCAGTGTGGACAGGGGGGGTGAGACCCAGTACTTC